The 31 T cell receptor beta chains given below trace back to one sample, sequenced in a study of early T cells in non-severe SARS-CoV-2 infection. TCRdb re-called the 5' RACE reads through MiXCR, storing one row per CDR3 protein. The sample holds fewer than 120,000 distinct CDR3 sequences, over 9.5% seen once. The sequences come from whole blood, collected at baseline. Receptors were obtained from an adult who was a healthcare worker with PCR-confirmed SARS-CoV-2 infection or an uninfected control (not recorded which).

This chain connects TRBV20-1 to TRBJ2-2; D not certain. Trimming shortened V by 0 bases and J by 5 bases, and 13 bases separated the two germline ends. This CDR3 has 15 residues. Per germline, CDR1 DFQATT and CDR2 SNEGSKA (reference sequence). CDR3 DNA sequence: TGCAGTGCTAGAGATACCGGCGCTGGGACCGGGGAGCTGTTTTTT. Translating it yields CSARDTGAGTGELFF.

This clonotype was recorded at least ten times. As DNA, the CDR3 is TGCAGTGCGGGACGGAGCAATCAGCCCCAGCATTTT. Amino acids: CSAGRSNQPQHF. This chain joins TRBV20-1 and TRBJ1-5; D may be TRBD1 (5 bases). V lost 6 bases, J lost 1 base, and 7 bases lay in between. CDR1 and CDR2 (germline): DFQATT, SNEGSKA (reference sequence). CDR3 length: 12 residues.

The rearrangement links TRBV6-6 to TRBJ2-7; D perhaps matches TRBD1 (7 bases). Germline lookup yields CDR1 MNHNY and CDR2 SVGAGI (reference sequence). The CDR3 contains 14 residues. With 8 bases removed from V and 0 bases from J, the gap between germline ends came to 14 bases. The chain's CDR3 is CASVPGGTSYEQYF. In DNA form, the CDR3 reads TGTGCCAGCGTTCCAGGGGGGACCTCCTACGAGCAGTACTTC.

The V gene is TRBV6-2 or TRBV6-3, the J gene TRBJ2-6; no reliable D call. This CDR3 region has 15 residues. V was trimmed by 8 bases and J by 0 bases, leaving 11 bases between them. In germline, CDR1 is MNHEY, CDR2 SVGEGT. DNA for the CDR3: TGTGCCAGCGTAAAGGGATCCTCTGGGGCCAACGTCCTGACTTTC. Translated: CASVKGSSGANVLTF.

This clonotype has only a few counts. CDR3 bases: TGTGCCAGCAGCTTTCGGACTAGCGGGGGCACAGATACGCAGTATTTT. The encoded protein is CASSFRTSGGTDTQYF. This chain links TRBV7-2 with TRBJ2-3, with TRBD2 matching 12 bases. Germline CDR1 and CDR2: SGHTA and FQGNSA. The CDR3 length is 16 residues. Trimming took 3 bases from V and 1 from J; bases not matched to a gene: 2.

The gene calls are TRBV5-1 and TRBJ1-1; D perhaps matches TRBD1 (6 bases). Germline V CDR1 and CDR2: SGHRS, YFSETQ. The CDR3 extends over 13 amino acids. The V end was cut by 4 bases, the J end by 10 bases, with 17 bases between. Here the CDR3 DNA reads TGCGCCAGCAGCCATAACGGAATAGGGGGAGCTTTCTTT. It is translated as CASSHNGIGGAFF. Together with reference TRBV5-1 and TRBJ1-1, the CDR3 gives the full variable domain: KAGVTQTPRYLIKTRGQQVTLSCSPISGHRSVSWYQQTPGQGLQFLFEYFSETQRNKGNFPGRFSGRQFSNSRSEMNVSTLELGDSALYLCASSHNGIGGAFFGQGTRLTVV.

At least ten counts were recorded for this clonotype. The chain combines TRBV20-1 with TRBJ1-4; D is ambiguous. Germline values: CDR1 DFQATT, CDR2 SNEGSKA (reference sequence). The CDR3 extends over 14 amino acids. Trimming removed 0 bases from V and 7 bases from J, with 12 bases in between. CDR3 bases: TGCAGTGCTAGAGAACAATGGGGAGCTGAAAAACTGTTTTTT. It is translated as CSAREQWGAEKLFF.

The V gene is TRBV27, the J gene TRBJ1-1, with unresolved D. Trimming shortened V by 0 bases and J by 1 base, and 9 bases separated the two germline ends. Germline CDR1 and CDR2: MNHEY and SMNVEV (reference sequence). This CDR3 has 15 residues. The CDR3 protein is CASSLSFVRNTEAFF. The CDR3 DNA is TGTGCCAGCAGTTTATCATTCGTCAGGAACACTGAAGCTTTCTTT.

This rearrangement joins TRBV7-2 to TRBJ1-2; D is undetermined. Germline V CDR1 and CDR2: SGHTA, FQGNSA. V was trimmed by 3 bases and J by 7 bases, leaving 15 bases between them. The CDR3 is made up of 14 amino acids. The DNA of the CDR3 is TGTGCCAGCAGCTTTCTTAGCATGGCGGTTGGCTACACCTTC. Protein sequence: CASSFLSMAVGYTF.

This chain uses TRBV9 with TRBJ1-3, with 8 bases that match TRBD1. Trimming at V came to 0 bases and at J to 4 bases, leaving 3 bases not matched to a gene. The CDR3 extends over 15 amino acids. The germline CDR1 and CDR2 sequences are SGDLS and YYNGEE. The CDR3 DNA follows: TGTGCCAGCAGCGTAGAGAGGACAGGGGGAAACACCATATATTTT. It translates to CASSVERTGGNTIYF.

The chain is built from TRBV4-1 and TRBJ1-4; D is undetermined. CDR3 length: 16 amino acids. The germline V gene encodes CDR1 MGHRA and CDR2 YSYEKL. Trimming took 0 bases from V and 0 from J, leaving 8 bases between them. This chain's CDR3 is CASSQETFTTNEKLFF. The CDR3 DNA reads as TGCGCCAGCAGCCAAGAAACGTTCACAACTAATGAAAAACTGTTTTTT.

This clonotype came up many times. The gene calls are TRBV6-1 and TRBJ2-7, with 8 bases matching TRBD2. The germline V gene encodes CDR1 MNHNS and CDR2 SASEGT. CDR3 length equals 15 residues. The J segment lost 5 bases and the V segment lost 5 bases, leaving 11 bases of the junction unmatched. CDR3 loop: CASSPRGGAIHEQYF. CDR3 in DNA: TGTGCCAGCAGTCCACGGGGGGGAGCGATCCACGAGCAGTACTTC.

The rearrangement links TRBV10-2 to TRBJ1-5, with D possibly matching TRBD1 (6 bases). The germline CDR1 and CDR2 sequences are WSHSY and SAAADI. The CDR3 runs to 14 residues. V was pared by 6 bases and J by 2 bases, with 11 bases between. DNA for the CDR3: TGCGCCAGCAGGGCAACAGGGCGCAATCAGCCCCAGCATTTT. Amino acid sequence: CASRATGRNQPQHF.

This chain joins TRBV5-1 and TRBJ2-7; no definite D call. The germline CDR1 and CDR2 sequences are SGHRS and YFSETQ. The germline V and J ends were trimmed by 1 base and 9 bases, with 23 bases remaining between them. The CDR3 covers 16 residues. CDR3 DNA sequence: TGCGCCAGCAGCTTGAGTCGCCCCGACCCACTACGAGGGCAGTACTTC. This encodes CASSLSRPDPLRGQYF.

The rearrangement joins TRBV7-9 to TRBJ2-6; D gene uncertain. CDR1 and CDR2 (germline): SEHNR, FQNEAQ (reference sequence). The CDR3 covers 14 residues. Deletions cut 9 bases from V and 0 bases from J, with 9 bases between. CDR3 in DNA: TGTGCCAGGAGCGTGGGCTCTGGGGCCAACGTCCTGACTTTC. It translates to CARSVGSGANVLTF. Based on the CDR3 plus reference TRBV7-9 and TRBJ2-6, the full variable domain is DTGVSQNPRHKITKRGQNVTFRCDPISEHNRLYWYRQTLGQGPEFLTYFQNEAQLEKSRLLSDRFSAERPKGSFSTLEIQRTEQGDSAMYLCARSVGSGANVLTFGAGSRLTVL.

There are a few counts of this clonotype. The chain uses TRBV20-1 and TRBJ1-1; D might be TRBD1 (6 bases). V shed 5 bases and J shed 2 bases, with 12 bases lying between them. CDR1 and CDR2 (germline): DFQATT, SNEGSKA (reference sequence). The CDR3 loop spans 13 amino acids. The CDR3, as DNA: TGCAGTGCTCGGGGCAGGGGTAACACTGAAGCTTTCTTT. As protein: CSARGRGNTEAFF.

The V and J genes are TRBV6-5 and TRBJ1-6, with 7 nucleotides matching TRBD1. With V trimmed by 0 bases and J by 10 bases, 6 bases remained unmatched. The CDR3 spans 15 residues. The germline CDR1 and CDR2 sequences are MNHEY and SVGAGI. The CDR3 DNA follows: TGTGCCAGCAGTTACTCCAGACAGGGTGGGTCACCCCTCCACTTT. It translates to CASSYSRQGGSPLHF.

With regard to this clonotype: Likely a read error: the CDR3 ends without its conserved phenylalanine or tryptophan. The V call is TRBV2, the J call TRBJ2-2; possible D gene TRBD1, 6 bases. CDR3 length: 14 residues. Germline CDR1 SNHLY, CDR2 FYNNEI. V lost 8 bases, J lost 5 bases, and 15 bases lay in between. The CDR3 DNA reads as TGTGCCAGCGTAGGGACACCGATGACCGGGGAGCTGTTTTCT. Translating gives CASVGTPMTGELFS.

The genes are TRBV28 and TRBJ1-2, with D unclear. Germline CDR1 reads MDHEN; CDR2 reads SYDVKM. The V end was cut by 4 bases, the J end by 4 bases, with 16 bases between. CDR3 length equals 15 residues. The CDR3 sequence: CASSYSVQVGYGYTF. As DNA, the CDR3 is TGTGCCAGCAGTTACTCCGTTCAGGTTGGCTATGGCTACACCTTC.

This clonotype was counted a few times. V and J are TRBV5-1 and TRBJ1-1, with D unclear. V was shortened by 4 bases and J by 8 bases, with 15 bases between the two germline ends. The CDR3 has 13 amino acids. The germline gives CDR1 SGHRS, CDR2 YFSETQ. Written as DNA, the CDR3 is TGCGCCAGCAGCCATGCCCAGAGATTCGAAGCTTTCTTT. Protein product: CASSHAQRFEAFF.

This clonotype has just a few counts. CDR3: CASRLAKVGRRSGNTIYF. In DNA, the CDR3 is TGTGCAAGTCGCTTAGCAAAAGTGGGCAGGCGATCTGGAAACACCATATATTTT. The chain employs TRBV12-2 and TRBJ1-3. TRBV12-2 corresponds to a pseudogene. This CDR3 is 18 amino acids long.

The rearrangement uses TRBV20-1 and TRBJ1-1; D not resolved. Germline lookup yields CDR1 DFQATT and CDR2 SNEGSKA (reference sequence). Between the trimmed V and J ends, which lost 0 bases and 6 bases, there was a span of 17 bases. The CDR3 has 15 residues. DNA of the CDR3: TGCAGTGCTAGAGATCCCGTGGAGGTTGTCCCTGAAGCTTTCTTT. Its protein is CSARDPVEVVPEAFF.

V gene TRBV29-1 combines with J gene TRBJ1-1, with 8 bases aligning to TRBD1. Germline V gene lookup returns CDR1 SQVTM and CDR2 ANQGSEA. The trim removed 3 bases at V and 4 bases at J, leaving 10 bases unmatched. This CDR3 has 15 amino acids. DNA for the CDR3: TGCAGCGTTGACCCGAGACAGGGGTTGGGCACTGAAGCTTTCTTT. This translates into CSVDPRQGLGTEAFF.

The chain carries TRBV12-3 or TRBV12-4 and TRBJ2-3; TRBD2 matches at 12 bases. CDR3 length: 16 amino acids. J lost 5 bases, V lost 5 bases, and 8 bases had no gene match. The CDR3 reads CASSPPSGGAVDTQYF. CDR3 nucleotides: TGTGCCAGCAGTCCCCCTAGCGGGGGGGCCGTAGATACGCAGTATTTT.

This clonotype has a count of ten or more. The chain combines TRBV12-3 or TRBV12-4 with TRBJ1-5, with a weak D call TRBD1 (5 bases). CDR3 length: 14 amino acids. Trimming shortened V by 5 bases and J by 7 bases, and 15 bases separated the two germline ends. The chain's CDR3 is CASSPQGVRQPQHF. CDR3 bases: TGTGCCAGCAGTCCTCAGGGAGTGAGACAGCCCCAGCATTTT.

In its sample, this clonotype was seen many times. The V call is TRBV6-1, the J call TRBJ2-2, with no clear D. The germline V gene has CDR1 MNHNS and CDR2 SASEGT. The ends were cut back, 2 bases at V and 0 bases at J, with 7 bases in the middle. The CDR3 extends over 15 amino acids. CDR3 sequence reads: CASSERSPNTGELFF. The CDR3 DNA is TGTGCCAGCAGTGAAAGAAGCCCGAACACCGGGGAGCTGTTTTTT.

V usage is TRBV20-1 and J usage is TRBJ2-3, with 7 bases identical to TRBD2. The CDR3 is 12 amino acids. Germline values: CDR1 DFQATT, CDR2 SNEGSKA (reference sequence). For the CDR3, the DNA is TGCACGGGGGGTTCTAGCACAGATACGCAGTATTTT. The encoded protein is CTGGSSTDTQYF.

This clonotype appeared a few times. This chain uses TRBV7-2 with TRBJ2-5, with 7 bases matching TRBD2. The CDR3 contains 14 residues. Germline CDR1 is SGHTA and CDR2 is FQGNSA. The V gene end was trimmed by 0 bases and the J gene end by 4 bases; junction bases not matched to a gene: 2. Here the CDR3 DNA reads TGTGCCAGCAGCTTAGCGGCGGGAGCAGAGACCCAGTACTTC. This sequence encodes CASSLAAGAETQYF.

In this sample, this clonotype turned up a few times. The DNA for the CDR3 is TGTGCCAGCAGTTTTTTCTCTAGCGGGAGACGGGGCGCTTATACGCAGTATTTT. Its translation: CASSFFSSGRRGAYTQYF. The rearrangement links TRBV28 to TRBJ2-3; 10 bases agree with TRBD2. The germline V gene has CDR1 MDHEN and CDR2 SYDVKM. Trimming took 3 bases from V and 7 from J; bases not matched to a gene: 16. This CDR3 region has 18 residues.

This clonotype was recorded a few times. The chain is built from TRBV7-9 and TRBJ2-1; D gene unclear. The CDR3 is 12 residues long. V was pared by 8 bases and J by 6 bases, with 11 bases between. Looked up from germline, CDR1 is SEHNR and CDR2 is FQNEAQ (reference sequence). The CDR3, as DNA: TGTGCCAGCTTGGGCCGTACCAATGAGCAGTTCTTC. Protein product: CASLGRTNEQFF.

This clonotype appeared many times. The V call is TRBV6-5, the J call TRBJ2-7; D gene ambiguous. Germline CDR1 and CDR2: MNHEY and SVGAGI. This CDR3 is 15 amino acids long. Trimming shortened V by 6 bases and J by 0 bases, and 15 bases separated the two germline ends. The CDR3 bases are TGTGCCAGCAGCCACCGGGCAGGAAGCTCCTACGAGCAGTACTTC. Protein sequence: CASSHRAGSSYEQYF.